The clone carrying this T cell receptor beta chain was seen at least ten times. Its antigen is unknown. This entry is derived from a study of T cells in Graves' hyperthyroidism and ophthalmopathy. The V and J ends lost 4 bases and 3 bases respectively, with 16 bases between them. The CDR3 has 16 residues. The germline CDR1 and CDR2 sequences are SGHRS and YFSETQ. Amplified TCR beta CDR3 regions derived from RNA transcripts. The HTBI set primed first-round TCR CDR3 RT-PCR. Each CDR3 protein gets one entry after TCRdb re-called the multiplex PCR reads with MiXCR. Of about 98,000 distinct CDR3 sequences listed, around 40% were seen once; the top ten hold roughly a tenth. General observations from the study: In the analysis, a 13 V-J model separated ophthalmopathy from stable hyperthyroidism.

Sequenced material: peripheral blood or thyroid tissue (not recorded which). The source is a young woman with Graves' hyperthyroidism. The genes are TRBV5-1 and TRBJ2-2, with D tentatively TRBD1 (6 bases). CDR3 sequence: CASSPLSDSHTGELFF. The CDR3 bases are TGCGCCAGCAGCCCGCTTTCGGACAGCCACACCGGGGAGCTGTTTTTT. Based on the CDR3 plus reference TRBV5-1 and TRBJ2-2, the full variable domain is KAGVTQTPRYLIKTRGQQVTLSCSPISGHRSVSWYQQTPGQGLQFLFEYFSETQRNKGNFPGRFSGRQFSNSRSEMNVSTLELGDSALYLCASSPLSDSHTGELFFGEGSRLTVL.